These T cell receptor beta chains were read from a single sample in a study of lymphopenia after photon versus proton radiotherapy. The data were produced by immunoSEQ multiplex PCR, yet TCRdb's version contains in-frame clones alone and is incomplete. The sample contains some 41,000 clones, roughly 84% of which appear only once. Sequenced here: peripheral blood, sampled from a patient treated with photon-based radiotherapy. These receptors all stem from a man in his fifties or sixties with gastric cancer. Each CDR3 is given with its conserved first and last residue. Each record gives: D gene, J gene, V gene, CDR3 protein. A D gene is named only where the DNA matches it firmly.

>TRBD1|TRBJ1-2|TRBV19
CASSITPTQGENTF
>TRBD1|TRBJ1-6|TRBV27
CASTTNRGVNSPLHF
>NA|TRBJ1-4|TRBV6-1
CASSEDLVSSGKKVFF
>NA|TRBJ2-7|TRBV18
CASSPKAGNEQYF
>NA|TRBJ2-5|TRBV25-1
CASSDEGGQKTQYF
>TRBD1|TRBJ1-4|TRBV30
CAWRGGEEKLFF
>TRBD2|TRBJ2-7|TRBV4-1
CASSPGEGYEQYF
>NA|TRBJ2-3|TRBV4-2
CASSPGAFSTDTQYF
>TRBD2|TRBJ2-1|TRBV5-1
CASSSGLAGNNEQFF
>NA|TRBJ1-5|TRBV6-1
CASSGDGLPRSNQPQHF
>NA|TRBJ1-2|TRBV5-6
CASSSIGGFYGYTF
>NA|TRBJ1-1|TRBV6-1
CASDRGGTEAFF
>TRBD1|TRBJ2-5|TRBV15
CATSRGTGGEETQYF
>TRBD2|TRBJ2-1|TRBV19
CASSMAVSGLAGYNEQFF
>NA|TRBJ1-2|TRBV27
CASSFRDPIRNGYTF
>NA|TRBJ1-1|TRBV5-6
CASSRTVNTEAFF
>NA|TRBJ1-5|TRBV5-1
CASSLEGSQPQHF
>TRBD2|TRBJ2-7|TRBV7-9
CASSLNAGAREQYF
>NA|TRBJ1-2|TRBV14
CASSRRGSNYGYTF
>TRBD2|TRBJ2-1|TRBV5-6
CASSSRGTSGRSEQFF
>NA|TRBJ2-5|TRBV7-2
CASRQGGGQGTQYF
>TRBD1|TRBJ1-5|TRBV19
CASSNDRGNQPQHF
>TRBD1|TRBJ1-4|TRBV5-8
CASSSTGTGEEKLFF
>NA|TRBJ2-4|TRBV5-6
CASSRTVEAKNIQYF
>NA|TRBJ1-1|TRBV30
CAWSVARYLGQRDTEAFF
>TRBD1|TRBJ1-4|TRBV4-1
CASSETGVREKLFF
>TRBD1|TRBJ2-7|TRBV7-9
CASSQQDRGEQYF
>NA|TRBJ2-5|TRBV7-3
CASTRLRGPQETQYF
>NA|TRBJ1-1|TRBV4-1
CASSQVQVTEAFF
>TRBD2|TRBJ2-3|TRBV9
CASSVRSGLAPDTQYF
>NA|TRBJ2-2|TRBV5-1
CASSPRTLSNTGELFF
>NA|TRBJ2-5|TRBV6-1
CASSQGVQETQYF
>TRBD1|TRBJ2-7|TRBV5-1
CASSAGTGGSYEQYF
>TRBD2|TRBJ2-1|TRBV9
CASSGGLAAYNEQFF
>TRBD1|TRBJ1-1|TRBV5-1
CASSRQGVGEAFF